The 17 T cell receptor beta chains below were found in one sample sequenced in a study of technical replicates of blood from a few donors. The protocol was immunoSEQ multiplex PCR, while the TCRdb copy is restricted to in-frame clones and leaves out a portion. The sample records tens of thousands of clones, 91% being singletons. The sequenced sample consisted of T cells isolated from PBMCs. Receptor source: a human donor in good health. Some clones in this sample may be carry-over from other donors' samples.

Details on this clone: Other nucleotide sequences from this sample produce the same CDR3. CDR3 loop: CASSVTGTYNEQFF. The DNA for the CDR3 is TGCGCCAGCAGCGTTACAGGTACCTACAATGAGCAGTTCTTC. The chain uses TRBV5-1 and TRBJ2-1, with D possibly TRBD1 on 5 matching bases. Deletions cut 4 bases from V and 2 bases from J, with 10 bases between. The germline CDR1 and CDR2 sequences are SGHRS and YFSETQ. The CDR3 is 14 residues long.

The CDR3 loop is CASSLVNGTGLVEQYF. In DNA form, the CDR3 reads TGTGCCAGCAGCTTAGTAAACGGGACAGGGCTAGTCGAGCAGTACTTC. The chain couples TRBV7-2 to TRBJ2-7; 9 bases are shared with TRBD1. V dropped 1 base and J dropped 6; count of bases not matched to a gene: 10. This CDR3 is 16 amino acids long. Germline values: CDR1 SGHTA, CDR2 FQGNSA.

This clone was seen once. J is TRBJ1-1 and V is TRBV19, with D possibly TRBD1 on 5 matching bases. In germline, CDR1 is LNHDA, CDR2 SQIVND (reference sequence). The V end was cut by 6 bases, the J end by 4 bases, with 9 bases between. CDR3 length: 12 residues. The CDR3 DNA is TGTGCCAGTAGATCCGGGGGCACTGAAGCTTTCTTT. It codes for CASRSGGTEAFF.

CDR3 coding DNA: TGTGCCAGCAGTTTAGGGCGTGGATACGAGCAGTACTTC. It encodes CASSLGRGYEQYF. This chain links TRBV27 with TRBJ2-7; D is unresolved. Germline CDR1 and CDR2: MNHEY and SMNVEV (reference sequence). Trimming removed 2 bases at V and 4 bases at J, with 9 bases between. The CDR3 loop spans 13 amino acids.

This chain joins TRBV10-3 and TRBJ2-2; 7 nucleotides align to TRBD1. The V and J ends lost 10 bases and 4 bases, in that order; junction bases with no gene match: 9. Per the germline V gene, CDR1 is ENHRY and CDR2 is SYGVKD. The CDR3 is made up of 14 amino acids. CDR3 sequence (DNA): TGTGCCACCTCAGAGGGGGCTGGCACCGGGGAGCTGTTTTTT. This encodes CATSEGAGTGELFF.

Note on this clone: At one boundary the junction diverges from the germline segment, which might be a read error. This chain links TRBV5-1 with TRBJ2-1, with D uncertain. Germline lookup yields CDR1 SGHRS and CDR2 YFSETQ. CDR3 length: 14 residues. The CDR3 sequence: CASKESPSYNEQFF. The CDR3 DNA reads TGCGCCAGCAAGGAGAGTCCCTCCTACAATGAACAGTTCTTC.

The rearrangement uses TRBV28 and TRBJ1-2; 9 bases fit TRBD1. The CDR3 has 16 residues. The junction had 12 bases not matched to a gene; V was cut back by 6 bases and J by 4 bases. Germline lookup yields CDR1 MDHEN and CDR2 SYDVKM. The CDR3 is CASRTIRKTGGYGYTF. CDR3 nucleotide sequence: TGTGCCAGCAGGACAATACGAAAGACAGGGGGCTATGGCTACACCTTC.

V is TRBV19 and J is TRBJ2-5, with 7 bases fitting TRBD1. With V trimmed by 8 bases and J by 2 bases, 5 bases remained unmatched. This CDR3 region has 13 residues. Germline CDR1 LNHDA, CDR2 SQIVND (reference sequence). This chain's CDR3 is CASHGQDQETQYF. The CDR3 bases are TGTGCCAGTCACGGACAGGATCAAGAGACCCAGTACTTC.

The CDR3 coding sequence is TGTGCCAGTAACCTACAGGGGGCGGAAGGGGCCAACGTCCTGACTTTC. Amino acid sequence: CASNLQGAEGANVLTF. The V gene is TRBV19, the J gene TRBJ2-6, with 9 bases lining up with TRBD1. The CDR3 is 16 residues long. Looked up from germline, CDR1 is LNHDA and CDR2 is SQIVND (reference sequence). V lost 7 bases, J lost 4 bases, and 8 bases stayed unmatched.

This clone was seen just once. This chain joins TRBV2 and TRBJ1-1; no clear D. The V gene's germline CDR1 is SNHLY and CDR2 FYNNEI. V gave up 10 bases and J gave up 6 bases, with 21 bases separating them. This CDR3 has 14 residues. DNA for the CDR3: TGTGCCACCCCACCCCGGGCGGGATTGGCTGAAGCTTTCTTT. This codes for CATPPRAGLAEAFF.

This CDR3 is CASSPAGTAYEQYF. Here the CDR3 DNA reads TGTGCCAGCAGCCCGGCAGGAACGGCCTACGAGCAGTACTTC. The rearrangement links TRBV11-2 to TRBJ2-7; D unclear. Germline CDR1 is SGHAT and CDR2 is FQNNGV. CDR3 size: 14 residues. V dropped 5 bases and J dropped 2 bases, with 13 bases sitting between them.

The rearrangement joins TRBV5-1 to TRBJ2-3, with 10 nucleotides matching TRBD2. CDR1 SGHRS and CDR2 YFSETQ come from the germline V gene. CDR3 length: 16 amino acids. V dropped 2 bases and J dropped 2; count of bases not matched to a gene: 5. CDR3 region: CASSFGLADTTDTQYF. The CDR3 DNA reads TGCGCCAGCAGCTTCGGACTAGCGGACACCACAGATACGCAGTATTTT. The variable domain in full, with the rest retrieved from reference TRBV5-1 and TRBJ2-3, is KAGVTQTPRYLIKTRGQQVTLSCSPISGHRSVSWYQQTPGQGLQFLFEYFSETQRNKGNFPGRFSGRQFSNSRSEMNVSTLELGDSALYLCASSFGLADTTDTQYFGPGTRLTVL.

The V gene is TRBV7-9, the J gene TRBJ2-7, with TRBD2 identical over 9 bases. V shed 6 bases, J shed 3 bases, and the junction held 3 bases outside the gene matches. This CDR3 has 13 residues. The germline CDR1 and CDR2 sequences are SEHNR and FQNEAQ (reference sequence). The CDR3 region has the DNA TGTGCCAGCAGACCGCGGGGGGGCTACGAGCAGTACTTC. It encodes CASRPRGGYEQYF.

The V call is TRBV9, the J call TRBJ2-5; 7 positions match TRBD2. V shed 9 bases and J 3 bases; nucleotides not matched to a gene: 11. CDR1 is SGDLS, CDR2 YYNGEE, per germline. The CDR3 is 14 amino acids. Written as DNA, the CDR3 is TGTGCCACCTCGGGGAGGGACGGAAAAGAGACCCAGTACTTC. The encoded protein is CATSGRDGKETQYF.

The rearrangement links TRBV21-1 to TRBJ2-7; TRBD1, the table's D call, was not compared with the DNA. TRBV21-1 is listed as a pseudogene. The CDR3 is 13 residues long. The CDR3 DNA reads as TGTGCCAGCTCGGGACAGGGTCTGCACGAGCAGTACTTC. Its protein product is CASSGQGLHEQYF.

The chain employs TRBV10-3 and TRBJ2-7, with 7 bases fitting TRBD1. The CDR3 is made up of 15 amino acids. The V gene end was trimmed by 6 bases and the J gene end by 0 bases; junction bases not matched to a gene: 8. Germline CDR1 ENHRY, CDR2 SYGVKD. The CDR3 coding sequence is TGTGCCATCAGGTCGGGACAGTCCCTCTCCTACGAGCAGTACTTC. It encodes CAIRSGQSLSYEQYF.

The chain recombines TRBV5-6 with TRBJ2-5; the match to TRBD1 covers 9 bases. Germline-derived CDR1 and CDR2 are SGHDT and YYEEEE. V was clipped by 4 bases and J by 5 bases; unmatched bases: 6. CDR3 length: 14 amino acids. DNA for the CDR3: TGTGCCAGCAGCCTGGGACAGGGCTACGAGACCCAGTACTTC. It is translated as CASSLGQGYETQYF.